The next 11 T cell receptor beta chains were all read from a single sample in a study of blood T cell repertoires in COVID-19 (TCRdb year 2020). The library was prepared using the immunoSEQ multiplex PCR assay. TCRdb provides this immuneACCESS table in a form limited to in-frame rearrangements. Some clones are lacking; in checked studies, under half of them reflect an unresolved V gene, and why the rest are absent is not known. This sample is represented by around 250,000 clones; 70% to 90% of them were singletons. The top ten constitute approximately 2% of the sample. The source material was PBMCs or T cells enriched from blood (not recorded which). The receptor set was obtained from a woman aged 50 to 60 who had recovered from COVID-19.

The chain links TRBV9 to TRBJ2-2, with D hard to call. The germline V gene has CDR1 SGDLS and CDR2 YYNGEE. V was pared by 0 bases and J by 6 bases, with 15 bases between. This CDR3 region has 16 residues. The CDR3 loop reads CASSVAPDSPAGELFF. The CDR3 bases are TGTGCCAGCAGCGTAGCCCCCGATAGCCCAGCCGGGGAGCTGTTTTTT.

The rearrangement uses TRBV6-5 and TRBJ2-2; D is undetermined. This CDR3 spans 15 amino acids. V shed 10 bases and J shed 0 bases, with 15 bases lying between them. Germline-derived CDR1 and CDR2 are MNHEY and SVGAGI. The CDR3 protein is CATRLGFANTGELFF. The CDR3 DNA reads as TGTGCCACGCGCCTCGGGTTCGCGAACACCGGGGAGCTGTTTTTT.

On this clone itself: The sample carries other DNA sequences with the same CDR3. This sequence joins TRBV2 and TRBJ2-1, with D possibly matching TRBD1 (5 bases). Germline V gene sequence: CDR1 SNHLY, CDR2 FYNNEI. Trimming took 4 bases from V and 4 from J, leaving 8 bases between them. The CDR3 is 13 amino acids. CDR3: CASSADSYNEQFF. The CDR3, as DNA: TGTGCCAGCAGTGCCGACAGTTACAATGAGCAGTTCTTC.

The V and J genes are TRBV11-2 and TRBJ2-3, with D possibly being TRBD2 (6 bases). V was cut by 3 bases and J by 3 bases, with 19 bases left in between. The CDR3 has 17 amino acids. In germline, CDR1 is SGHAT, CDR2 FQNNGV. Here the CDR3 reads CASSFSWVSGETDTQYF. CDR3 DNA sequence: TGTGCCAGCAGCTTTAGCTGGGTGTCGGGGGAAACAGATACGCAGTATTTT.

The chain links TRBV5-6 to TRBJ2-1, with 11 bases lining up with TRBD2. CDR1 and CDR2 (germline): SGHDT, YYEEEE. The CDR3 covers 17 residues. Germline trimming cut 0 bases from V and 6 bases from J; bases unmatched to any gene: 8. CDR3: CASSLGLAGPRVNEQFF. CDR3 nucleotides: TGTGCCAGCAGCTTGGGACTAGCGGGACCACGAGTCAATGAGCAGTTCTTC. The whole variable domain, remainder taken from reference TRBV5-6 and TRBJ2-1, is DAGVTQSPTHLIKTRGQQVTLRCSPKSGHDTVSWYQQALGQGPQFIFQYYEEEERQRGNFPDRFSGHQFPNYSSELNVNALLLGDSALYLCASSLGLAGPRVNEQFFGPGTRLTVL.

This clone was recorded once. The rearrangement joins TRBV5-1 to TRBJ2-2; perhaps TRBD2 as D (6 bases). V was cut by 4 bases and J by 7 bases, with 26 bases left in between. Germline loops: CDR1 SGHRS, CDR2 YFSETQ. The CDR3 totals 18 residues. CDR3 DNA: TGCGCCAGCAGCCCCCCTTATTCCGGGAGAGCGTCGGGCGGGGAGCTGTTTTTT. Its protein product is CASSPPYSGRASGGELFF.

The chain links TRBV7-3 to TRBJ1-1; D possibly corresponds to TRBD1 (5 bases). The CDR3 length is 15 residues. V was pared by 3 bases and J by 1 base, with 12 bases between. Germline V gene lookup returns CDR1 SGHTA and CDR2 FQGTGA. The CDR3 coding sequence is TGTGCCAGCAGCTTTGGGCAGGGCCAGAACACTGAAGCTTTCTTT. It codes for CASSFGQGQNTEAFF.

In nucleotides, the CDR3 is TGTGCCAGCAGCTTAGGAGGCGGGAACACCGGGGAGCTGTTTTTT. Translated: CASSLGGGNTGELFF. This sequence joins TRBV7-6 and TRBJ2-2; no definite D call. The length of the CDR3 is 15 residues. V gave up 1 base and J gave up 1 base, with 7 bases separating them. Germline V gene data show CDR1 as SGHVS and CDR2 as FNYEAQ. Full variable domain (remainder filled in from reference TRBV7-6 and TRBJ2-2): GAGVSQSPRYKVTKRGQDVALRCDPISGHVSLYWYRQALGQGPEFLTYFNYEAQQDKSGLPNDRFSAERPEGSISTLTIQRTEQRDSAMYRCASSLGGGNTGELFFGEGSRLTVL.

The rearrangement joins TRBV6-5 to TRBJ1-6; 8 bases are a match to TRBD1. CDR1 and CDR2 from the germline V gene are MNHEY and SVGAGI. The V segment lost 5 bases and the J segment 5 bases; nucleotides outside the gene matches: 5. The CDR3 length is 15 residues. CDR3 in amino acids: CASSRGQGDNSPLHF. CDR3 nucleotides: TGTGCCAGCAGTCGAGGACAGGGCGATAATTCACCCCTCCACTTT.

This sequence joins TRBV12-5 and TRBJ2-7; 8 nucleotides agree with TRBD2. V shed 5 bases and J 0 bases; nucleotides not matched to a gene: 9. The CDR3 consists of 16 residues. Per the germline V gene, CDR1 is LGHNT and CDR2 is FRNRAP. DNA of the CDR3: TGTGCTAGTGGTGCCCAGACTAGCGCCAGCTCCTACGAGCAGTACTTC. This encodes CASGAQTSASSYEQYF.

This rearrangement joins TRBV3-1 (or the pseudogene TRBV3-2) to TRBJ2-1; D is uncertain. The germline V gene has CDR1 LGHDT and CDR2 YNNKEL (reference sequence). With 2 bases removed from V and 1 base from J, the gap between germline ends came to 12 bases. This CDR3 is built from 16 residues. CDR3 region: CASSQFTLVSYNEQFF. The CDR3 region has the DNA TGTGCCAGCAGCCAATTCACCCTAGTTTCCTACAATGAGCAGTTCTTC.